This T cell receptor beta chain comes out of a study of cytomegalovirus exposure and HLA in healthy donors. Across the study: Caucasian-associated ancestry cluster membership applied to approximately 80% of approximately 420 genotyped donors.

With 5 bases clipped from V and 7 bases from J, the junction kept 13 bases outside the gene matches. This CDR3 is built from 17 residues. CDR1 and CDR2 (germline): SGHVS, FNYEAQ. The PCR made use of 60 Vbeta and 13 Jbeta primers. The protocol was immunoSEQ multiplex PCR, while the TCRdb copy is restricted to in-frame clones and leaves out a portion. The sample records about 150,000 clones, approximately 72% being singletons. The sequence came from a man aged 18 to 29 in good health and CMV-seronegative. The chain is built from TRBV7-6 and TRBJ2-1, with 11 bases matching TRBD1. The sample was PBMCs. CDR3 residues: CASSLPRTGGPSNEQFF. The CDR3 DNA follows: TGTGCCAGCAGCCTTCCTCGGACAGGGGGCCCTTCTAATGAGCAGTTCTTC.